What follows are 18 T cell receptor beta chains derived from one specimen sequenced in a study of blood T cell repertoires in COVID-19. Assay: immunoSEQ multiplex PCR; the TCRdb copy retains only in-frame clones and omits some. The sample lists about 110,000 clones, 76% occurring once. Material: peripheral blood. Every receptor here comes from a woman older than 75 with acute or convalescent COVID-19.

V usage is TRBV20-1 and J usage is TRBJ1-2, with 9 bases identical to TRBD1. V lost 6 bases and J lost 10; bases outside the gene matches: 6. Germline lookup yields CDR1 DFQATT and CDR2 SNEGSKA (reference sequence). The CDR3 is 11 amino acids. For the CDR3, the DNA is TGCAGTGCCAGGGACAGGGCCTTCTACACCTTC. It is translated as CSARDRAFYTF.

This clone was seen a few times. V is TRBV6-6 and J is TRBJ1-4, with 9 bases aligning to TRBD1. J was trimmed by 8 bases and V by 11 bases; bases with no gene match: 18. Per the germline V gene, CDR1 is MNHNY and CDR2 is SVGAGI (reference sequence). The CDR3 runs to 16 residues. CDR3 sequence (DNA): TGTGCCTGCACCCTTGGGACAGGGCTTCAAAAGGAAAAACTGTTTTTT. Encoded protein: CACTLGTGLQKEKLFF.

With respect to this clone: A junction boundary mismatches the germline segment, possibly from a read error. The chain combines TRBV28 with TRBJ2-7; TRBD2 agrees at 11 bases. The germline gives CDR1 MDHEN, CDR2 SYDVKM. The CDR3 runs 16 residues. The CDR3, as DNA: TGTGCCAGCACCCGGGGTCTAGCGGGGGGCCTCTACGGGCAGTACTTC. Translation: CASTRGLAGGLYGQYF.

Comment on this clone: At one end the junction does not follow the germline gene, possibly because of a read error. The chain employs TRBV6-5 and TRBJ2-5; a possible D gene is TRBD1 (7 bases). Per the germline V gene, CDR1 is MNHEY and CDR2 is SVGAGI. The CDR3 extends over 15 amino acids. The chain's CDR3 is CASSTRRRGQGTQYF. The CDR3 DNA reads TGTGCCAGCAGTACACGACGGAGGGGGCAAGGGACCCAGTACTTC.

The V gene is TRBV6-1, the J gene TRBJ1-3; D is uncertain. CDR3 length equals 18 residues. Trimming removed 3 bases from V and 4 bases from J, with 22 bases in between. CDR1 is MNHNS, CDR2 SASEGT, per germline. The CDR3, as DNA: TGTGCCAGCAGTGACGGGCTACCGGGTCCCGGGAGGGGAAACACCATATATTTT. Protein: CASSDGLPGPGRGNTIYF.

This clone has a single count. The V call is TRBV5-1, the J call TRBJ1-2; D gene uncertain. The germline CDR1 and CDR2 sequences are SGHRS and YFSETQ. The CDR3 runs 14 residues. The germline V and J ends were trimmed by 4 bases and 0 bases, with 10 bases remaining between them. DNA of the CDR3: TGCGCCAGCAGCGATCCCGGGGCTAACTATGGCTACACCTTC. This encodes CASSDPGANYGYTF.

The chain combines TRBV11-2 with TRBJ2-7, with D hard to call. The CDR3 extends over 13 amino acids. Germline values: CDR1 SGHAT, CDR2 FQNNGV. Between the trimmed V and J ends, which lost 1 base and 6 bases, there was a span of 10 bases. The CDR3 loop is CASSLAPPVEQYF. The CDR3 DNA reads TGTGCCAGCAGCTTAGCCCCCCCGGTCGAGCAGTACTTC.

The chain couples TRBV12-3 or TRBV12-4 to TRBJ1-2, with TRBD1 matching over 7 bases. V gave up 6 bases and J gave up 4 bases; unmatched junction bases: 5. The CDR3 spans 13 residues. CDR3 residues: CASSPRDSYGYTF. The CDR3 DNA is TGTGCCAGCAGCCCCCGGGACAGCTATGGCTACACCTTC.

The V call is TRBV7-3, the J call TRBJ2-1; D is possibly TRBD2 (6 bases). The V end was cut by 2 bases, the J end by 8 bases, with 10 bases between. Germline lookup yields CDR1 SGHTA and CDR2 FQGTGA. This CDR3 is 13 amino acids long. The CDR3 DNA reads TGTGCCAGCAGCTTAGCGGGGTGGGATGAGCAGTTCTTC. Protein sequence: CASSLAGWDEQFF.

To note about this clone: At the DNA level, this CDR3 is encoded by other sequences in the same sample as well. The CDR3 sequence is CASSLGQETDTQYF. The CDR3 DNA sequence: TGCGCCAGCAGCCTGGGACAGGAAACAGATACGCAGTATTTT. This chain uses TRBV5-1 with TRBJ2-3; 8 bases are shared with TRBD1. The germline V gene has CDR1 SGHRS and CDR2 YFSETQ. This CDR3 has 14 amino acids. The ends lost 4 bases at V and 3 bases at J; junction bases unmatched: 4.

This clone has just a few counts. CDR3 protein: CASLREWGKTQYF. Here the CDR3 DNA reads TGTGCCAGCCTCCGGGAATGGGGAAAGACCCAGTACTTC. The chain uses TRBV2 and TRBJ2-5; possible D gene TRBD2, 5 bases. The CDR3 has 13 amino acids. Trimming stripped 8 bases from V and 6 bases from J, with 16 bases between. Germline lookup yields CDR1 SNHLY and CDR2 FYNNEI. The variable domain in full, completed from reference TRBV2 and TRBJ2-5, reads EPEVTQTPSHQVTQMGQEVILRCVPISNHLYFYWYRQILGQKVEFLVSFYNNEISEKSEIFDDQFSVERPDGSNFTLKIRSTKLEDSAMYFCASLREWGKTQYFGPGTRLLVL.

The V call is TRBV5-6, the J call TRBJ1-1; a possible D gene is TRBD1 (5 bases). The germline V gene encodes CDR1 SGHDT and CDR2 YYEEEE. V shed 0 bases and J shed 5 bases, with 14 bases lying between them. The CDR3 extends over 15 amino acids. CDR3 sequence (DNA): TGTGCCAGCAGCTTGGCCTCTTCGGGGGGGACTGAAGCTTTCTTT. Its protein product is CASSLASSGGTEAFF.

The CDR3 protein is CASSAGQGTAPQHF. The CDR3 nucleotides are TGTGCCAGCAGCGCGGGACAGGGCACTGCGCCCCAGCATTTT. The gene calls are TRBV5-8 and TRBJ1-5, with 9 bases matching TRBD1. The CDR3 runs 14 residues. Germline trimming cut 4 bases from V and 9 bases from J; bases unmatched to any gene: 8. Per the germline V gene, CDR1 is SGHTS and CDR2 is YDEGEE.

This clone has just one count. CDR3 DNA: TGTGCCAGCAGCTTGGAAGGGGAAGCCTACGAGCAGTACTTC. It encodes CASSLEGEAYEQYF. The rearrangement uses TRBV5-5 and TRBJ2-7; perhaps TRBD1 as D (5 bases). V gave up 0 bases and J gave up 2 bases, with 9 bases separating them. CDR1 and CDR2 (germline): SGHKS, YYEKEE (reference sequence). This CDR3 has 14 amino acids.

This sequence joins TRBV4-3 and TRBJ2-1; 11 bases are a match to TRBD1. The CDR3 contains 15 residues. V shed 4 bases, J shed 4 bases, and the junction held 3 bases outside the gene matches. In germline, CDR1 is LGHNA, CDR2 YSLEER. CDR3 coding DNA: TGCGCCAGCAGCCTCCGGGACAGGGGGTACAATGAGCAGTTCTTC. Encoded protein: CASSLRDRGYNEQFF.

The chain has TRBV30 and TRBJ2-7, with 7 bases that match TRBD1. The CDR3 contains 14 residues. Trimming at V came to 0 bases and at J to 9 bases, leaving 11 bases not matched to a gene. The germline V gene has CDR1 GTSNPN and CDR2 SVGIG (reference sequence). The CDR3 DNA reads as TGTGCCTGGAGTGTAGGGACAGCCCATGGGGGGCAGTACTTC. Protein product: CAWSVGTAHGGQYF.

The V gene is TRBV11-2, the J gene TRBJ2-3; 13 bases align to TRBD2. The CDR3 extends over 16 amino acids. V lost 5 bases to trimming and J lost 4 bases; unmatched junction nucleotides: 6. Germline V lookup: CDR1 SGHAT, CDR2 FQNNGV. CDR3 bases: TGTGCCAGCAGCCCACTAGCGGGGGGGCGGGCAGATACGCAGTATTTT. It translates to CASSPLAGGRADTQYF.

This clone was detected once. This chain connects TRBV19 to TRBJ2-1, with D hard to call. From germline, CDR1 is LNHDA and CDR2 SQIVND (reference sequence). This CDR3 is 15 amino acids long. V lost 1 base, J lost 0 bases, and 7 bases lay in between. The CDR3 sequence is CASSIAPGSYNEQFF. CDR3 sequence (DNA): TGTGCCAGTAGTATAGCCCCAGGCTCCTACAATGAGCAGTTCTTC.